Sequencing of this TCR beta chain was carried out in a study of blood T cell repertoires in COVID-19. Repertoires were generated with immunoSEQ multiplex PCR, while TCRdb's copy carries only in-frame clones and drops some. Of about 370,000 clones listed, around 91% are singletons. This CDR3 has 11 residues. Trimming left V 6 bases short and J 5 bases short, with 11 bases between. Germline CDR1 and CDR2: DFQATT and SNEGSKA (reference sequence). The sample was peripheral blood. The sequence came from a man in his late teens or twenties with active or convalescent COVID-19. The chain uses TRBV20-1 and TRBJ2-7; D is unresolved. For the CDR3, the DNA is TGCAGTGCCGCAGAACCCGACGAGCAGTACTTC. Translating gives CSAAEPDEQYF.